This T cell receptor (beta chain) stems from a study of Ad26.COV2.S vaccination and SARS-CoV-2 variants. Overall study context: By the intramuscular route, Ad26.COV2.S was given once, or twice 56 days apart. Study conclusions and caveats: Estimates derived from TCR breadth and depth analyses may have underestimated total T cell responses.

The treatment here: around 19 received Ad26.COV2.S at low or high dose, single or two shots; about 5 received placebo; per-sample allocation not given. Samples came from day 63 after the first vaccine or placebo injection. Note on this clone: What it recognizes is unknown.

CDR3 size: 13 residues. The germline V gene encodes CDR1 SGHDT and CDR2 YYEEEE. V lost 2 bases and J 3 bases, leaving 8 bases between the germline ends. This table comes from immunoSEQ multiplex PCR, and its TCRdb copy is limited to in-frame clones, with some not included. Here the sample spans 430,000 or so clones, roughly 87% being singletons. This sample comprised peripheral blood, obtained in a trial of Ad26.COV2.S vaccine versus placebo. The TCR comes from a person between 18 and 65 years old who received the Ad26.COV2.S COVID-19 vaccine or a placebo. The genes are TRBV5-6 and TRBJ2-5; D is unclear. The CDR3, as DNA: TGTGCCAGCAGCTTTACCCCAAAAGAGACCCAGTACTTC. It encodes CASSFTPKETQYF.